Below are 23 T cell receptor beta chains sequenced from a single sample in a study of T-cell memory formation after mild COVID-19. TCRdb re-analysed the 5' RACE reads in MiXCR, keeping a single row per CDR3 protein. The profile shows 55,000 to 70,000 distinct CDR3 sequences, 25% to 35% of them singletons. The sample comprised PBMCs or a T cell subset sorted from them (not recorded which). The source is a man aged 18-30 years who had mild COVID-19 (a few samples of this study predate the infection). Cell type and time point are not known.

The sample holds a few counts of this clonotype. This chain links TRBV14 with TRBJ2-3; D gene uncertain. V shed 4 bases and J shed 7 bases, with 9 bases lying between them. The CDR3 consists of 12 residues. Germline CDR1 reads SGHDN; CDR2 reads FVKESK. The DNA of the CDR3 is TGTGCCAGCAGCCTGTGGGCCAATACGCAGTATTTT. It specifies CASSLWANTQYF.

This chain links TRBV30 with TRBJ1-1, with D tentatively TRBD1 (6 bases). V gave up 2 bases and J gave up 11 bases, with 12 bases separating them. The CDR3 consists of 11 residues. Germline V gene sequence: CDR1 GTSNPN, CDR2 SVGIG (reference sequence). The CDR3, as DNA: TGTGCCTGGAGTATAGGGGGAATGGCTTTCTTT. It specifies CAWSIGGMAFF.

In this sample, this clonotype turned up a few times. This chain uses TRBV6-2 or TRBV6-3 with TRBJ2-3, with D perhaps matching TRBD2 (6 bases). The CDR3 totals 17 residues. Germline V gene sequence: CDR1 MNHEY, CDR2 SVGEGT. The ends were cut back, 3 bases at V and 3 bases at J, with 19 bases in the middle. The CDR3 region is CASSYQVDPGRTDTQYF. In nucleotides, the CDR3 is TGTGCCAGCAGTTATCAAGTCGACCCGGGGAGGACAGATACGCAGTATTTT.

This chain joins TRBV7-2 and TRBJ2-3, with 11 bases identical to TRBD2. V was clipped by 2 bases and J by 2 bases; unmatched bases: 3. Looked up from germline, CDR1 is SGHTA and CDR2 is FQGNSA. CDR3 length equals 16 residues. In DNA form, the CDR3 reads TGTGCCAGCAGCTTACTAGCGGGGGGACCCACAGATACGCAGTATTTT. Protein: CASSLLAGGPTDTQYF. The complete variable domain, with remaining parts taken from reference TRBV7-2 and TRBJ2-3, reads GAGVSQSPSNKVTEKGKDVELRCDPISGHTALYWYRQSLGQGLEFLIYFQGNSAPDKSGLPSDRFSAERTGGSVSTLTIQRTQQEDSAVYLCASSLLAGGPTDTQYFGPGTRLTVL.

The table lists this clonotype with a few counts. CDR3 residues: CASSYYIRGGTEAFF. The CDR3 DNA reads as TGTGCCAGCAGTTATTACATCAGGGGAGGCACTGAAGCTTTCTTT. The V and J genes are TRBV6-5 and TRBJ1-1; D is perhaps TRBD1 (6 bases). CDR3 size: 15 residues. CDR1 is MNHEY and CDR2 is SVGAGI in the germline V gene. Between the trimmed V and J ends, which lost 3 bases and 4 bases, there was a span of 15 bases.

Here the CDR3 reads CASSLAWTSGDNEQFF. As DNA, the CDR3 is TGTGCCAGCAGCTTAGCGTGGACTAGCGGGGACAATGAGCAGTTCTTC. The V call is TRBV7-2, the J call TRBJ2-1; TRBD2 matches 12 bases. Looked up from germline, CDR1 is SGHTA and CDR2 is FQGNSA. There are 16 residues in the CDR3. V shed 0 bases, J shed 5 bases, and the junction held 2 bases outside the gene matches. The variable domain in full, completed from reference TRBV7-2 and TRBJ2-1, reads GAGVSQSPSNKVTEKGKDVELRCDPISGHTALYWYRQSLGQGLEFLIYFQGNSAPDKSGLPSDRFSAERTGGSVSTLTIQRTQQEDSAVYLCASSLAWTSGDNEQFFGPGTRLTVL.

V and J are TRBV4-1 and TRBJ2-2; 8 nucleotides agree with TRBD1. J lost 3 bases, V lost 3 bases, and 12 bases had no gene match. The CDR3 extends over 18 amino acids. Germline V CDR1 and CDR2: MGHRA, YSYEKL. The CDR3 loop reads CASSQEPGQASYTGELFF. In DNA, the CDR3 is TGCGCCAGCAGCCAGGAGCCGGGACAGGCTTCATACACCGGGGAGCTGTTTTTT.

Many counts were recorded for this clonotype. The V call is TRBV11-2, the J call TRBJ2-1; no definite D call. The V end was cut by 0 bases, the J end by 8 bases, with 5 bases between. The germline gives CDR1 SGHAT, CDR2 FQNNGV. This CDR3 spans 12 amino acids. The CDR3, as DNA: TGTGCCAGCAGCTTAGATTCGCATGAGCAGTTCTTC. Amino acids: CASSLDSHEQFF.

This clonotype appeared a few times. The CDR3 DNA reads as TGTGCCACCAGTGACCTCCGGGACAGCCCCACAGATACGCAGTATTTT. Its protein is CATSDLRDSPTDTQYF. The chain employs TRBV24-1 and TRBJ2-3; 7 positions agree with TRBD1. CDR3 size: 16 residues. V was clipped by 4 bases and J by 2 bases; unmatched bases: 8. CDR1 KGHDR and CDR2 SFDVKD come from the germline V gene.

The chain couples TRBV11-2 to TRBJ2-7; D may be TRBD2 (7 bases). This CDR3 has 18 amino acids. Trimming pared 0 bases from V and 3 bases from J, leaving 21 bases between. Germline values: CDR1 SGHAT, CDR2 FQNNGV. CDR3 nucleotides: TGTGCCAGCAGCTTAGATAGGGGGGGGAACGCGACCCTCTACGAGCAGTACGTC. It encodes CASSLDRGGNATLYEQYV.

This clonotype has only a few counts. The gene calls are TRBV6-6 and TRBJ2-7, with 8 bases identical to TRBD1. This CDR3 region has 14 residues. Germline V gene sequence: CDR1 MNHNY, CDR2 SVGAGI (reference sequence). The junction had 8 bases not matched to a gene; V was cut back by 6 bases and J by 4 bases. CDR3 region: CASSPGDRSYEQYV. DNA for the CDR3: TGTGCCAGCAGCCCCGGGGACAGGAGTTACGAGCAGTACGTC.

The genes are TRBV6-6 and TRBJ2-2, with D perhaps assigned TRBD1 or TRBD2 (5 bases each). V lost 4 bases and J lost 6, with 12 bases in between. This CDR3 spans 14 amino acids. The germline gives CDR1 MNHNY, CDR2 SVGAGI (reference sequence). DNA for the CDR3: TGTGCCAGCAGTTCCGGGGCCTCCCCCGGGGAGCTGTTTTTT. This encodes CASSSGASPGELFF.

V is TRBV28 and J is TRBJ2-7; D is uncertain. Trimming shortened V by 6 bases and J by 6 bases, and 18 bases separated the two germline ends. The CDR3 has 14 amino acids. CDR1 is MDHEN, CDR2 SYDVKM, per germline. Here the CDR3 DNA reads TGTGCCAGCAGGGCAAATTTCGTCGGTAGCGAGCAGTACGTC. Protein: CASRANFVGSEQYV.

This clonotype has just one count. This rearrangement joins TRBV7-8 to TRBJ1-5; D perhaps matches TRBD1 (5 bases). The CDR3 spans 14 residues. Germline-derived CDR1 and CDR2 are SGHVS and FQNEAQ. V was trimmed by 3 bases and J by 4 bases, leaving 10 bases between them. The CDR3 spells CASSLGTRNQPQHF. Here the CDR3 DNA reads TGTGCCAGCAGCTTGGGGACTCGGAATCAGCCCCAGCATTTT.

This clonotype turned up a few times. This rearrangement joins TRBV27 to TRBJ1-1, with D possibly TRBD1 on 6 matching bases. Trimming left V 3 bases short and J 5 bases short, with 13 bases between. There are 14 residues in the CDR3. Germline loops: CDR1 MNHEY, CDR2 SMNVEV (reference sequence). The CDR3 reads CASSFLGGQTEAFF. The CDR3 bases are TGTGCCAGCAGTTTTTTAGGGGGGCAGACTGAAGCTTTCTTT.

This clonotype was counted only a few times. The chain carries TRBV10-3 and TRBJ2-5; 8 bases agree with TRBD2. CDR1 ENHRY and CDR2 SYGVKD come from the germline V gene. The CDR3 is made up of 15 amino acids. V dropped 0 bases and J dropped 5; count of bases not matched to a gene: 5. The CDR3 region is CAISESRTSMETQYF. The DNA for the CDR3 is TGTGCCATCAGTGAGTCGAGGACTAGCATGGAGACCCAGTACTTC.

There are a few counts of this clonotype. The rearrangement joins TRBV12-3 or TRBV12-4 to TRBJ2-1; D unclear. The CDR3 is 14 amino acids. Trimming pared 5 bases from V and 3 bases from J, leaving 11 bases between. The CDR3 DNA reads TGTGCCAGCAGTCCCTCAAAGAGCTACAATGAGCAGTTCTTC. It codes for CASSPSKSYNEQFF.

J is TRBJ2-3 and V is TRBV5-1; tentatively, D is TRBD2 (5 bases). CDR3 length: 14 amino acids. Germline CDR1 and CDR2: SGHRS and YFSETQ. Deletions cut 0 bases from V and 3 bases from J, with 8 bases between. For the CDR3, the DNA is TGCGCCAGCAGCTTGGGTTGGAGGACAGATACGCAGTATTTT. Protein: CASSLGWRTDTQYF.

Notes on this clonotype: Lacking the conserved final phenylalanine or tryptophan, this CDR3 likely reflects a read error. The chain joins TRBV12-3 or TRBV12-4 to TRBJ1-2; D might be TRBD1 (5 bases). V was clipped by 9 bases and J by 1 base, with 12 bases between them. The CDR3 is 13 residues long. CDR3 protein: CASHGAYNYGYTL. The CDR3 DNA follows: TGTGCCAGTCACGGGGCGTATAACTATGGCTACACCTTG.

J is TRBJ2-1 and V is TRBV6-5; D uncertain. The CDR3 extends over 15 amino acids. CDR1 and CDR2 (germline): MNHEY, SVGAGI. V was cut by 0 bases and J by 0 bases, with 6 bases left in between. The CDR3 reads CASSYSASSYNEQFF. The CDR3 DNA reads TGTGCCAGCAGTTACTCGGCTAGCTCCTACAATGAGCAGTTCTTC.

The chain is built from TRBV28 and TRBJ2-7; D is possibly TRBD2 (6 bases). Deletions cut 3 bases from V and 1 base from J, with 7 bases between. The CDR3 has 13 residues. CDR1 and CDR2 from the germline V gene are MDHEN and SYDVKM. The CDR3 protein is CASSFGGSYEQYV. The CDR3 DNA reads as TGTGCCAGCAGTTTCGGGGGTTCCTACGAGCAGTACGTC.

V is TRBV11-2 and J is TRBJ2-1; 8 bases agree with TRBD1. The V segment lost 5 bases and the J segment 8 bases; nucleotides outside the gene matches: 11. CDR3 length: 15 residues. CDR1 and CDR2 (germline): SGHAT, FQNNGV. CDR3 sequence (DNA): TGTGCCAGCAGCGATGGGCAGGGGGCATCTTATGAGCAGTTCTTC. It is translated as CASSDGQGASYEQFF.

The chain joins TRBV7-8 to TRBJ1-5; D is uncertain. The germline V gene encodes CDR1 SGHVS and CDR2 FQNEAQ. This CDR3 spans 11 amino acids. The V gene lost 3 bases and the J gene lost 9 bases, with 6 bases spanning the gap. The CDR3 region is CASSLAGPQHF. The CDR3 DNA is TGTGCCAGCAGCTTGGCGGGGCCCCAGCATTTT.